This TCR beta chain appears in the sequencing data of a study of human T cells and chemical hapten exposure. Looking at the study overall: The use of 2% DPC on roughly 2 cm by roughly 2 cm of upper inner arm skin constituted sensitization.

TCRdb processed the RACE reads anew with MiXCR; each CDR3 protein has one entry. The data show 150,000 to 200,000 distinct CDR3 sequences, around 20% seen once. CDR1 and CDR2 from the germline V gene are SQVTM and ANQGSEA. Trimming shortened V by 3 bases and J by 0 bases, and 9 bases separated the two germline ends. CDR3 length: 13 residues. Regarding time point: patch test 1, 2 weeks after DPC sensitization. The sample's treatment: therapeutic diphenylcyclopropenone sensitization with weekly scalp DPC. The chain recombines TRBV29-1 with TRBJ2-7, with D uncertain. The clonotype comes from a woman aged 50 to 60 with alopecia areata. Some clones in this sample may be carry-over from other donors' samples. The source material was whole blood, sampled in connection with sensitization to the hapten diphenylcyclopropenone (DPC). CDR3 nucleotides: TGCAGCGTTGAGAGGACGGGCTCCTACGAGCAGTACTTC. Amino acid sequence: CSVERTGSYEQYF.